The entry below gives a single TCR beta chain sequence along with its context. Its antigen is unknown. The trim removed 3 bases at V and 5 bases at J, leaving 12 bases unmatched. This CDR3 is 16 amino acids long. CDR1 SGHRS and CDR2 YFSETQ come from the germline V gene. TCRdb's table, derived via immunoSEQ multiplex PCR, lists solely in-frame clones and lacks some. The data contain more than 95,000 clones, around nine tenths of them singletons. This sample's time point: peripheral blood 6 weeks after treatment start. The patients had locally advanced or metastatic urothelial carcinoma. The sample is drawn from a study of PD-L1 blockade in urothelial cancer. Whole-study context: Between 0 and 3 chemotherapy regimens preceded treatment for each patient. Blood-derived samples held a median approximately 140,000 T cells.

Study-wide findings and caveats: Below-median pretreatment blood TCR clonality predicted better survival.

V gene TRBV5-1 combines with J gene TRBJ2-7; 9 bases align to TRBD2. This TCR came from a man aged 55 to 70 with urothelial cancer. Specimen: PBMCs, collected around atezolizumab (anti-PD-L1) treatment. CDR3 residues: CASSWGNSGGVNEQYF. Written as DNA, the CDR3 is TGCGCCAGCAGCTGGGGGAATAGCGGGGGTGTTAACGAGCAGTACTTC. The full variable domain, with the rest looked up from reference TRBV5-1 and TRBJ2-7, is KAGVTQTPRYLIKTRGQQVTLSCSPISGHRSVSWYQQTPGQGLQFLFEYFSETQRNKGNFPGRFSGRQFSNSRSEMNVSTLELGDSALYLCASSWGNSGGVNEQYFGPGTRLTVT.